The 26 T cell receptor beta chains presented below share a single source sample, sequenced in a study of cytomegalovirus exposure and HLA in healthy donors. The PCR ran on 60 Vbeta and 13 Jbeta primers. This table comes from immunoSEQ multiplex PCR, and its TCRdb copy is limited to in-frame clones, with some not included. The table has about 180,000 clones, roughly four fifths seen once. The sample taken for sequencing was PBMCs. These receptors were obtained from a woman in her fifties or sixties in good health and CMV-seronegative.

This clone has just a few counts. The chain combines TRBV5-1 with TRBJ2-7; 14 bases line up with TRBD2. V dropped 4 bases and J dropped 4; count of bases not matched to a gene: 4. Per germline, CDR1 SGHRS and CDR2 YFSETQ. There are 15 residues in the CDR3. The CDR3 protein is CASSHGTSGSYEQYF. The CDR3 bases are TGCGCCAGCAGCCACGGGACTAGCGGGAGTTACGAGCAGTACTTC.

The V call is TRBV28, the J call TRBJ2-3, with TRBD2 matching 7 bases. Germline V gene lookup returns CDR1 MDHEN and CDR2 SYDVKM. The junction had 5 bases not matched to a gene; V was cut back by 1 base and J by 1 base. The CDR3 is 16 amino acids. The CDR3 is CASSLLGTTRTDTQYF. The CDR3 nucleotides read TGTGCCAGCAGTTTATTGGGGACTACCCGCACAGATACGCAGTATTTT.

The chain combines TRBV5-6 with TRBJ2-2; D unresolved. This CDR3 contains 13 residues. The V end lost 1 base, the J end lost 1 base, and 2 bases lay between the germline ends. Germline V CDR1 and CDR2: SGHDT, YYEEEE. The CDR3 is CASSLLNTGELFF. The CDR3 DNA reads TGTGCCAGCAGCTTGCTGAACACCGGGGAGCTGTTTTTT. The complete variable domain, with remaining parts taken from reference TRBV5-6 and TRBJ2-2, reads DAGVTQSPTHLIKTRGQQVTLRCSPKSGHDTVSWYQQALGQGPQFIFQYYEEEERQRGNFPDRFSGHQFPNYSSELNVNALLLGDSALYLCASSLLNTGELFFGEGSRLTVL.

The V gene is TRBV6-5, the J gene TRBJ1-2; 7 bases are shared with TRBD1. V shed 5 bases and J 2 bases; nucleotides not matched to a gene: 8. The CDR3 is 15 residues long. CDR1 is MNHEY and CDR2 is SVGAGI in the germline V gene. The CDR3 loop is CASSQHSRGNYGYTF. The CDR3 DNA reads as TGTGCCAGCAGTCAACATAGCAGGGGGAACTATGGCTACACCTTC.

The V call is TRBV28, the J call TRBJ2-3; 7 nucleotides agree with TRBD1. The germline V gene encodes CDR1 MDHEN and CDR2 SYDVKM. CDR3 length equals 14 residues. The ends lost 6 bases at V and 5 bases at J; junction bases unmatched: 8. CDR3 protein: CASSQTGSGDTQYF. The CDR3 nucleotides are TGTGCCAGCAGCCAGACAGGGAGTGGAGATACGCAGTATTTT.

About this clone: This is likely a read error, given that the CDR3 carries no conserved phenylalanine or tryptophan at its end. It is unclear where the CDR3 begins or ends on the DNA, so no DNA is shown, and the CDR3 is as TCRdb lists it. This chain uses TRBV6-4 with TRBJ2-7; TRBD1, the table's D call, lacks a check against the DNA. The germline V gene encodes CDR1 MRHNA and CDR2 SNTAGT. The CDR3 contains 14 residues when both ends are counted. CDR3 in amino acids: CASTRQGDRGRFHL.

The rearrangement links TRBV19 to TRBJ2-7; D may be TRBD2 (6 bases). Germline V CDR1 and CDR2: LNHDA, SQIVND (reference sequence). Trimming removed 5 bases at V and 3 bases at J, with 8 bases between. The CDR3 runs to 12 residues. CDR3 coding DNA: TGTGCCAGTAGTGCCGGGAGCTACGAGCAGTACTTC. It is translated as CASSAGSYEQYF.

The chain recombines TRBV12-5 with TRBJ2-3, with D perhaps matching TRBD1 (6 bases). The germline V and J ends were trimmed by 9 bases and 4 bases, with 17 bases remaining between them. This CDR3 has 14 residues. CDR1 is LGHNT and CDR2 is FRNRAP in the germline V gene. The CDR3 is CARFISQGSDTQYF. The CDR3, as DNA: TGTGCTAGGTTCATTTCCCAGGGGTCAGATACGCAGTATTTT.

In nucleotides, the CDR3 is TGTGCCAGTAGTATAATCTGGACAGGGGAAGACACTGAAGCTTTCTTT. Residues: CASSIIWTGEDTEAFF. V is TRBV19 and J is TRBJ1-1; 9 bases map to TRBD1. This CDR3 has 16 amino acids. The germline CDR1 and CDR2 sequences are LNHDA and SQIVND (reference sequence). V dropped 2 bases and J dropped 3; count of bases not matched to a gene: 7.

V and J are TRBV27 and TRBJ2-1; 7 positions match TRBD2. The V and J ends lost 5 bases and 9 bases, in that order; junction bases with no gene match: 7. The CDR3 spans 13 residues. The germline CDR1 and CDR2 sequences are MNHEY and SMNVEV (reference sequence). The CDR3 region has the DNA TGTGCCAGCAGTCCGACTAGCTTAAGTGAGCAGTTCTTC. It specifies CASSPTSLSEQFF.

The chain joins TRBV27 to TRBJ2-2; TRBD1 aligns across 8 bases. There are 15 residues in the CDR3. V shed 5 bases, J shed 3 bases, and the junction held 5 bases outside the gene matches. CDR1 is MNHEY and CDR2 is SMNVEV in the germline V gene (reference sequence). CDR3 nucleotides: TGTGCCAGCAGTAATCAGGGGGCACACACCGGGGAGCTGTTTTTT. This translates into CASSNQGAHTGELFF.

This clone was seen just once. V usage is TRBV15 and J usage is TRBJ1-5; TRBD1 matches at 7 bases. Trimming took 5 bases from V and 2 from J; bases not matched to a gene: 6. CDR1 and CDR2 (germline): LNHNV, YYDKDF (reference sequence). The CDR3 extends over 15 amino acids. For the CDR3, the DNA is TGTGCCACCAGCGCTTGGGGACAGCGCAATCAGCCCCAGCATTTT. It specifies CATSAWGQRNQPQHF.

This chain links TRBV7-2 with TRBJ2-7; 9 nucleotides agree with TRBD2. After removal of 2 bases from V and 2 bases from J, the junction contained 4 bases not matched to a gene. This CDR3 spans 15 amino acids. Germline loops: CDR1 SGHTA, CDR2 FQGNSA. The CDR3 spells CASSLPSGMTYEQYF. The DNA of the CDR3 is TGTGCCAGCAGCTTACCTAGCGGGATGACCTACGAGCAGTACTTC.

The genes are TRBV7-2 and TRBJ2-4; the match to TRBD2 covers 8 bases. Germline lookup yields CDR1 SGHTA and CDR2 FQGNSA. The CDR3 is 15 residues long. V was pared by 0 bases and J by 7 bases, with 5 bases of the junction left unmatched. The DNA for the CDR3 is TGTGCCAGCAGCTTAGCTCTCGGGGGGGTGAACATTCAGTACTTC. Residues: CASSLALGGVNIQYF.

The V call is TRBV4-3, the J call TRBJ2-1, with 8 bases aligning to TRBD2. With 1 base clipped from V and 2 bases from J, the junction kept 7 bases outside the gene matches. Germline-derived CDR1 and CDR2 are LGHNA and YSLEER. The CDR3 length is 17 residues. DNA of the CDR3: TGCGCCAGCAGCCAAGTTATAGCGGGGTGGACCTACAATGAGCAGTTCTTC. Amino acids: CASSQVIAGWTYNEQFF.

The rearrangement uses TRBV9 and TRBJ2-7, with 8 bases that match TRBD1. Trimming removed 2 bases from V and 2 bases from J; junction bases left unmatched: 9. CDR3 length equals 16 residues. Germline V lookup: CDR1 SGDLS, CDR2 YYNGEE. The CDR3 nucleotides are TGTGCCAGCAGCGTGAGACCACGGGACAGGACCTACGAGCAGTACTTC. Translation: CASSVRPRDRTYEQYF. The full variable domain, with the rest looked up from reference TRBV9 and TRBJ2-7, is DSGVTQTPKHLITATGQRVTLRCSPRSGDLSVYWYQQSLDQGLQFLIQYYNGEERAKGNILERFSAQQFPDLHSELNLSSLELGDSALYFCASSVRPRDRTYEQYFGPGTRLTVT.

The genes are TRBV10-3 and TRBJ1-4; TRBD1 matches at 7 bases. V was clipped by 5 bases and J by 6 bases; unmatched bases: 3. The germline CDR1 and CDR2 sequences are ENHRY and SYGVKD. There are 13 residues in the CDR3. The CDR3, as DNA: TGTGCCATCAGTAGGGGGACAGATGAAAAACTGTTTTTT. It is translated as CAISRGTDEKLFF.

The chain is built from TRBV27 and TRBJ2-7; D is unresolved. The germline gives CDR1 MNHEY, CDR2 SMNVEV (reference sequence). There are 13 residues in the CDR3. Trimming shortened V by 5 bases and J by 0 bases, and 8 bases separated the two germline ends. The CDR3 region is CASSPSLSYEQYF. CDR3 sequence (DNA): TGTGCCAGCAGTCCTTCCCTCTCCTACGAGCAGTACTTC.

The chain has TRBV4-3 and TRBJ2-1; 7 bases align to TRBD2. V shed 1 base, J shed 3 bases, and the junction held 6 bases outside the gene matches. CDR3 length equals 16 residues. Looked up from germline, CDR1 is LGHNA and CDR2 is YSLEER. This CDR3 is CASSQVWGGIYNEQFF. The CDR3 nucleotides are TGCGCCAGCAGCCAAGTGTGGGGGGGTATCTACAATGAGCAGTTCTTC.

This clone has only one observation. CDR3 sequence (DNA): TGTGCCACCAGAGACGGGACTAGGACATACGAGCAGTACTTC. It codes for CATRDGTRTYEQYF. The chain combines TRBV15 with TRBJ2-7; 8 bases agree with TRBD2. CDR1 and CDR2 (germline): LNHNV, YYDKDF (reference sequence). V lost 6 bases, J lost 4 bases, and 8 bases stayed unmatched. CDR3 length equals 14 residues.

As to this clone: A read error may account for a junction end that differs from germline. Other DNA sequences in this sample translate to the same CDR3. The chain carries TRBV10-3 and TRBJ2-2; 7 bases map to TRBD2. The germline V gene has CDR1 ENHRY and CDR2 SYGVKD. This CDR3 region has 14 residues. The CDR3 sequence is CAISSGGNTGELFF. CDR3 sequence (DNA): TGTGCCATCTCTAGCGGTGGGAACACCGGGGAGCTGTTCTTT.

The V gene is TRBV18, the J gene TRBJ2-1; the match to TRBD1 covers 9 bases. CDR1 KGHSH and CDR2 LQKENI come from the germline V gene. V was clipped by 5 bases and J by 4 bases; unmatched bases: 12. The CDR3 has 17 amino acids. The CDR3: CASSFQLGQGFYNEQFF. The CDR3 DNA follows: TGTGCCAGCTCATTTCAATTGGGACAGGGCTTTTACAATGAGCAGTTCTTC.

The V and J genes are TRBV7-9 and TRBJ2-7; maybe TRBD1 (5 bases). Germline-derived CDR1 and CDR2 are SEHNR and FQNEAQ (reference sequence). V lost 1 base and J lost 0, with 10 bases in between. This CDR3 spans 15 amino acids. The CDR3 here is CASSLERGSSYEQYF. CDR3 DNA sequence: TGTGCCAGCAGCTTAGAAAGGGGAAGCTCCTACGAGCAGTACTTC.

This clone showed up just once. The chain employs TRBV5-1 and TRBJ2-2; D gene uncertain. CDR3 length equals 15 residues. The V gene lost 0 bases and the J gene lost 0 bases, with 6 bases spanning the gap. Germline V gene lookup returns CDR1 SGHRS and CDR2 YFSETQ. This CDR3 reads CASSLGSTNTGELFF. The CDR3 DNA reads TGCGCCAGCAGCTTGGGCAGTACGAACACCGGGGAGCTGTTTTTT.

The CDR3 is CASSEGGGGTDTQYF. The CDR3 coding sequence is TGTGCCAGCAGTGAAGGCGGGGGGGGCACAGATACGCAGTATTTT. The V and J genes are TRBV2 and TRBJ2-3; 9 bases agree with TRBD2. V dropped 1 base and J dropped 1; count of bases not matched to a gene: 0. Germline-derived CDR1 and CDR2 are SNHLY and FYNNEI. This CDR3 spans 15 amino acids.

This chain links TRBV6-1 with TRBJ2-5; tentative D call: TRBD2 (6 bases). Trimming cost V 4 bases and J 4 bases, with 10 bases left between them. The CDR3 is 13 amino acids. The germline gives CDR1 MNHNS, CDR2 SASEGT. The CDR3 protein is CASSVTRTETQYF. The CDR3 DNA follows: TGTGCCAGCAGTGTGACTAGAACAGAGACCCAGTACTTC.